This T cell receptor beta chain was obtained from a study of OX40 agonist ivuxolimab in advanced cancers. V was clipped by 5 bases and J by 2 bases; unmatched bases: 3. This CDR3 has 14 amino acids. Germline V gene lookup returns CDR1 MNHNY and CDR2 SVGAGI (reference sequence). Generated by immunoSEQ multiplex PCR, the TCRdb table keeps only in-frame clones and is missing some. The sample consists of about 16,000 clones, roughly 79% of them appearing once. The sample here was CD4+ or CD8+ T cells sorted from blood, taken in a trial of the OX40 agonist ivuxolimab. This sequence was found in an adult with an advanced solid tumor such as melanoma, head and neck, liver or kidney cancer. This rearrangement joins TRBV6-6 to TRBJ1-5; 7 nucleotides match TRBD1. The CDR3 protein is CASSTGVGNQPQHF. The CDR3 region has the DNA TGTGCCAGCAGTACAGGGGTGGGCAATCAGCCCCAGCATTTT.